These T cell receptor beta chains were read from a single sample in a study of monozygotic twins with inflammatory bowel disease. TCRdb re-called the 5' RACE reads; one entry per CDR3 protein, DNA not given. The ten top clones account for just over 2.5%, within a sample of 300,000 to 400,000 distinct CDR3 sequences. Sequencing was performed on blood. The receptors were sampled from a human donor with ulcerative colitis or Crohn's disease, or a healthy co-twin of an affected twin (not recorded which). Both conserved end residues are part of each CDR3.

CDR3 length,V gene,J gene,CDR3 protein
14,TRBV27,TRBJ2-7,CANGLAGGTFEQYF
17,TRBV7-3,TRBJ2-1,CASTLVPESKSYNEQFF
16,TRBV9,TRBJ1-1,CASSESQEVGNTEAFF
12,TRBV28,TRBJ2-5,CASRRVGETQYF
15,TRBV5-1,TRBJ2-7,CASSLGLFGVYEQYF
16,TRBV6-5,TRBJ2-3,CASSYHGTTYTDTQYF
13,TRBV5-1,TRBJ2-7,CASSWGELYEQYF
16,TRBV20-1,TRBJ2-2,CSARDPNRGDTGELFF
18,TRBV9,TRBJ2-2,CASSVRAGTGEGTGELFF
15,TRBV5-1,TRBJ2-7,CASSPRTGIPYEQYF
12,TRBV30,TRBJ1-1,CAWGGEVAEAFF
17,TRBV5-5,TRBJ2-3,CASSSHGNPTQTDTQYF
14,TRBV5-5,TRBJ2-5,CASSLERLQETQYF
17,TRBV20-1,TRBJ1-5,CSASPLRGGVGNQPQHF
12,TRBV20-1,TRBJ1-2,CSASQGTKGYTF
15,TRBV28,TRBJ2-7,CASISTGTGSYEQYF
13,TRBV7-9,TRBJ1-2,CASSLKGADSYTF
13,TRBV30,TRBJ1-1,CAWSDLGNTEAFF
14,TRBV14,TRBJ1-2,CASSQWRENYGYSF
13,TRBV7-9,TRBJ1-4,CASSAGVVEKLFF
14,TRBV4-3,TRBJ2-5,CASSQDQGQETQYF
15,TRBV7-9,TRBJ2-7,CASSAQGAIGYEQYF
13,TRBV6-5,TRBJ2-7,CASSSPPRYEQYF
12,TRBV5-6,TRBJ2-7,CASSRTGIEQYF
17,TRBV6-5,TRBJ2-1,CASSYSASGGVYNEQFF
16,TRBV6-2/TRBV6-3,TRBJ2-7,CASSASQGILFYEQYF
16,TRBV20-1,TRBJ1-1,CSARDQRTGMNTEAFF
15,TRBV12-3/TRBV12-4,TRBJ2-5,CASSLEMGTQETQYF
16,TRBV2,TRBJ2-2,CASSENAGGSTGELFF
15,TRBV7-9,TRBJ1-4,CASSLFGGSDEKLFF
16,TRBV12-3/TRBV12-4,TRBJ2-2,CASSVERGLLTGELFF
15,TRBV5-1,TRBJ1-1,CASSTYRGRNTEAFF
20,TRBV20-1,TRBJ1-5,CSARDVYVRDRVLGNQPQHF
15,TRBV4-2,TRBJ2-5,CASSQDRTGASAQYF
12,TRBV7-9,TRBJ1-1,CASTAGGDEAFF
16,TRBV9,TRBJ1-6,CASSVGGGASNSPLHF
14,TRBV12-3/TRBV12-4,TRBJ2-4,CASRPDRKVGIQYF